This TCR beta chain was identified during a study of T-cell reconstitution after alpha-beta-depleted transplantation in children. Researchers prepared the TCRbeta library using unique molecular identifiers, the study reports. MiXCR was run by TCRdb on the PCR reads, yielding one entry per CDR3 protein. The repertoire consists of about 360,000 distinct CDR3 sequences, with about an eighth occurring once and the leading ten covering around 4.5%. Germline CDR1 is SGHTA and CDR2 is FQGNSA. This CDR3 is 15 amino acids long. V was shortened by 1 base and J by 5 bases, with 12 bases between the two germline ends.

The starting material was PBMCs, obtained from the stem cell graft. V and J are TRBV7-2 and TRBJ1-5; D perhaps matches TRBD1 (6 bases). The TCR was taken from a human donor who donated a stem cell graft to a child with Fanconi anemia. The CDR3 DNA follows: TGTGCCAGCAGCTTAGATGCTCAGGGGCATCAGCCCCAGCATTTT. It is translated as CASSLDAQGHQPQHF. Based on the CDR3 plus reference TRBV7-2 and TRBJ1-5, the full variable domain is GAGVSQSPSNKVTEKGKDVELRCDPISGHTALYWYRQSLGQGLEFLIYFQGNSAPDKSGLPSDRFSAERTGGSVSTLTIQRTQQEDSAVYLCASSLDAQGHQPQHFGDGTRLSIL.